Presented here are 12 T cell receptor beta chains from one specimen sequenced in a study of blood T cell repertoires in COVID-19 (dated by TCRdb to the early 2020s). To prepare the library, the immunoSEQ multiplex PCR assay was applied. TCRdb obtained this table from immuneACCESS and retained in-frame rearrangements with V and J assigned. These tables miss some clones; where compared with another copy, unresolved V genes account for less than half of the shortfall, and the remainder is unexplained. For this sample the table gives under 85,000 clones, of which 75% to 90% were detected only once. More than 10% of the sample is taken by the ten largest. The sequenced sample was peripheral blood. All receptors derive from a man aged 70-80 years with active or convalescent COVID-19.

The CDR3 loop is CASTGGPSTDTQYF. CDR3 sequence (DNA): TGCGCCAGCACAGGTGGGCCTAGCACAGATACGCAGTATTTT. J is TRBJ2-3 and V is TRBV5-1; the D is unclear. Trimming stripped 6 bases from V and 0 bases from J, with 11 bases between. The CDR3 loop spans 14 amino acids. CDR1 is SGHRS and CDR2 is YFSETQ in the germline V gene.

The chain has TRBV18 and TRBJ1-2, with a tentative D call TRBD1 (6 bases). Trimming took 0 bases from V and 2 from J, leaving 10 bases between them. The CDR3 is 15 residues long. CDR1 and CDR2 (germline): KGHSH, LQKENI. In DNA form, the CDR3 reads TGTGCCAGCTCACCACCGGGCAGGGGAAACTATGGCTACACCTTC. Its translation is CASSPPGRGNYGYTF.

The J gene is TRBJ1-4, the V gene TRBV9; D perhaps matches TRBD1 (5 bases). Trimming left V 4 bases short and J 8 bases short, with 24 bases between. The CDR3 has 17 amino acids. The germline V gene has CDR1 SGDLS and CDR2 YYNGEE. Here the CDR3 reads CASSPGGAATLWEKLFF. CDR3 DNA sequence: TGTGCCAGCAGCCCGGGGGGAGCTGCCACCCTCTGGGAAAAACTGTTTTTT.

The rearrangement uses TRBV5-1 and TRBJ1-1; no reliable D call. V lost 0 bases and J lost 0, with 9 bases in between. This CDR3 contains 15 residues. Germline assignment: CDR1 SGHRS and CDR2 YFSETQ. CDR3 DNA sequence: TGCGCCAGCAGCTTGGAACCGGGGTTGAACACTGAAGCTTTCTTT. Amino acid sequence: CASSLEPGLNTEAFF.

This chain links TRBV7-2 with TRBJ2-1; D not certain. Germline lookup yields CDR1 SGHTA and CDR2 FQGNSA. V shed 0 bases and J shed 2 bases, with 8 bases lying between them. CDR3 length equals 15 residues. In DNA form, the CDR3 reads TGTGCCAGCAGCTTAGCGCGGTTACCCTACAATGAGCAGTTCTTC. It encodes CASSLARLPYNEQFF.

The gene calls are TRBV2 and TRBJ2-1, with 9 bases fitting TRBD1. The CDR3 is 15 residues long. The germline V gene has CDR1 SNHLY and CDR2 FYNNEI. V was clipped by 4 bases and J by 4 bases; unmatched bases: 5. CDR3: CASSAATGGYNEQFF. The CDR3 region has the DNA TGTGCCAGCAGTGCGGCGACAGGGGGTTACAATGAGCAGTTCTTC.

The chain uses TRBV20-1 and TRBJ2-1, with D perhaps matching TRBD1 (5 bases). The ends were cut back, 3 bases at V and 2 bases at J, with 14 bases in the middle. CDR1 is DFQATT, CDR2 SNEGSKA, per germline (reference sequence). This CDR3 region has 15 residues. The CDR3 region has the DNA TGCAGTGCTAGTAGTGATGGGGCCCCCTACAATGAGCAGTTCTTC. Translation: CSASSDGAPYNEQFF.

The chain employs TRBV18 and TRBJ1-2; tentative D call: TRBD1 (6 bases). The V gene lost 0 bases and the J gene lost 8 bases, with 16 bases spanning the gap. Germline values: CDR1 KGHSH, CDR2 LQKENI. CDR3 size: 15 residues. CDR3 sequence reads: CASSPPVDSLKGYTF. CDR3 DNA: TGTGCCAGCTCACCACCGGTGGACAGCTTGAAGGGCTACACCTTC.

The chain combines TRBV10-2 with TRBJ2-3, with TRBD1 as a possible D gene (6 bases). Germline-derived CDR1 and CDR2 are WSHSY and SAAADI. V was pared by 8 bases and J by 0 bases, with 12 bases between. The CDR3 has 14 residues. In nucleotides, the CDR3 is TGCGCCAGCCTAAAACAGGGAAGCACAGATACGCAGTATTTT. This encodes CASLKQGSTDTQYF.

This clone was seen only once. The chain carries TRBV2 and TRBJ2-7; weak D call: TRBD2 (6 bases). Per the germline V gene, CDR1 is SNHLY and CDR2 is FYNNEI. V was clipped by 8 bases and J by 3 bases, with 11 bases between them. The CDR3 is 12 residues long. This chain's CDR3 is CASGGVLYEQYF. CDR3 sequence (DNA): TGTGCCAGCGGAGGGGTGCTCTACGAGCAGTACTTC.

This rearrangement joins TRBV5-1 to TRBJ1-1; TRBD1 matches at 9 bases. Germline assignment: CDR1 SGHRS and CDR2 YFSETQ. With 4 bases clipped from V and 1 base from J, the junction kept 5 bases outside the gene matches. The CDR3 extends over 15 amino acids. The CDR3 DNA is TGCGCCAGCAGCCTCATGGGACAGGGGAACACTGAAGCTTTCTTT. Its protein is CASSLMGQGNTEAFF.

This clone was found a few times. The V gene is TRBV6-2 or TRBV6-3, the J gene TRBJ1-2; 7 bases are shared with TRBD1. CDR1 MNHEY and CDR2 SVGEGT come from the germline V gene. This CDR3 is built from 14 residues. With 2 bases clipped from V and 2 bases from J, the junction kept 2 bases outside the gene matches. The CDR3 DNA reads as TGTGCCAGCAGTTACGGGACAGAAAACTATGGCTACACCTTC. Amino acid sequence: CASSYGTENYGYTF.